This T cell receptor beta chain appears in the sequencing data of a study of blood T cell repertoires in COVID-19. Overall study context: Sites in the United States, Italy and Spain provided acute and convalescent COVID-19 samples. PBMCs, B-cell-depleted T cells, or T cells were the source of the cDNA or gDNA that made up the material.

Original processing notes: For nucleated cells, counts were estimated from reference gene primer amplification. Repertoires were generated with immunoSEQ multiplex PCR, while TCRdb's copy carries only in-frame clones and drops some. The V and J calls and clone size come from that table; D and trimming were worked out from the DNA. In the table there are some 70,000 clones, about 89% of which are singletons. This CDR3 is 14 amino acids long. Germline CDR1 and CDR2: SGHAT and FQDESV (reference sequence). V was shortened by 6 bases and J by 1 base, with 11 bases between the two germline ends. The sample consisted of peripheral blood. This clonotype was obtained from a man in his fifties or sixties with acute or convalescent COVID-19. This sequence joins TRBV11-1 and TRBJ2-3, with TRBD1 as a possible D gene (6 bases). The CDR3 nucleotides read TGTGCCAGCAGTTTGGGGGCTGGCACAGATACGCAGTATTTT. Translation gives CASSLGAGTDTQYF.